This TCR beta chain was sequenced during a study of monozygotic twins with inflammatory bowel disease. Study observations and caveats: Relative clonotype sharing with others was diminished in IBD patients versus healthy twins, particularly with disease activity. Discrimination among different T cell subtypes was not achievable.

TCRdb reprocessed the 5' RACE reads and keeps a single row for each CDR3 protein, giving no DNA. Its table lists approximately 330,000 distinct CDR3 sequences. About this clonotype itself: Its specificity is unknown.

Germline V lookup: CDR1 SGHDN, CDR2 FVKESK. This CDR3 region has 13 residues. The rearrangement links TRBV14 to TRBJ2-7. This TCR came from a human donor with ulcerative colitis or Crohn's disease, or a healthy co-twin of an affected twin (not recorded which). The sample consisted of blood. Here the CDR3 reads CASSRVSQYEQYF.